These 15 T cell receptor beta chains share one sample of origin, sequenced in a study of response to subunit inactivated influenza vaccine (dated by TCRdb to between 2017 and 2018). Library preparation employed RT-PCR. The sample was run on an Illumina HiSeq 2500. The raw public data were reprocessed by TCRdb itself: fastp quality trimming at Q25, MiXCR clonotype calling, in-frame beta chains only. Here each entry gathers all rows of one CDR3 protein and keeps the most common genes and DNA. This sample is represented by about 500,000 distinct CDR3 sequences; 16% of them were singletons. About 3% of the sample goes to the ten largest clones. The starting material was CD4+ T cells sorted from PBMCs, obtained around 25 months after vaccination. The receptor source for this set is a man between 50 and 70 years old who received an inactivated influenza vaccine. Donor details come from another sample of the same person, matched by shared clones.

This clonotype came up a few times. This rearrangement joins TRBV6-1 to TRBJ2-3, with D uncertain. This CDR3 is 14 amino acids long. Looked up from germline, CDR1 is MNHNS and CDR2 is SASEGT. Trimming left V 4 bases short and J 1 base short, with 9 bases between. CDR3 region: CASSVWKGTDTQYF. CDR3 DNA: TGTGCCAGCAGTGTATGGAAGGGCACAGATACGCAGTATTTT.

This clonotype was found a few times. CDR3 protein: CASSLVTGRVFTGELFF. Here the CDR3 DNA reads TGTGCCAGCAGCTTAGTGACAGGAAGAGTTTTCACCGGGGAGCTGTTTTTT. The chain employs TRBV7-8 and TRBJ2-2; D is perhaps TRBD1 (6 bases). V lost 1 base and J 4 bases, leaving 16 bases between the germline ends. The CDR3 contains 17 residues. Germline values: CDR1 SGHVS, CDR2 FQNEAQ. Variable domain in full (rest from reference TRBV7-8 and TRBJ2-2): GAGVSQSPRYKVAKRGQDVALRCDPISGHVSLFWYQQALGQGPEFLTYFQNEAQLDKSGLPSDRFFAERPEGSVSTLKIQRTQQEDSAVYLCASSLVTGRVFTGELFFGEGSRLTVL.

The sample holds a few counts of this clonotype. This chain connects TRBV7-9 to TRBJ2-3; D might be TRBD2 (5 bases). The CDR3 consists of 15 residues. V lost 4 bases to trimming and J lost 4 bases, with 15 bases between them. The V gene's germline CDR1 is SEHNR and CDR2 FQNEAQ (reference sequence). Written as DNA, the CDR3 is TGTGCCAGCAGCTCCTCCCGGCTCGGGGCAGATACGCAGTATTTT. This sequence encodes CASSSSRLGADTQYF.

This clonotype was seen more than once but under ten times. The CDR3 coding sequence is TGTGCCAGCAGTTACTCGGCAGGTTGGAAGACCCAGTACTTC. It encodes CASSYSAGWKTQYF. The chain recombines TRBV6-5 with TRBJ2-5; D gene uncertain. The CDR3 is 14 residues long. CDR1 MNHEY and CDR2 SVGAGI come from the germline V gene. V lost 0 bases, J lost 6 bases, and 11 bases lay in between.

The V gene is TRBV5-8, the J gene TRBJ1-5; TRBD1 matches at 8 bases. The CDR3 is 14 amino acids. CDR1 is SGHTS, CDR2 YDEGEE, per germline. V lost 4 bases and J lost 8; bases outside the gene matches: 8. The CDR3 protein is CASSMGQASKPQHF. The CDR3 DNA is TGTGCCAGCAGCATGGGACAGGCTTCGAAGCCCCAGCATTTT.

Only a few counts were recorded for this clonotype. The rearrangement links TRBV5-1 to TRBJ2-1; 12 nucleotides match TRBD1. V lost 4 bases, J lost 12 bases, and 11 bases stayed unmatched. The CDR3 covers 15 residues. CDR1 and CDR2 from the germline V gene are SGHRS and YFSETQ. CDR3 amino acids: CASSLPGTGGFGQFF. CDR3 DNA: TGCGCCAGCAGCCTCCCAGGGACAGGGGGCTTTGGGCAGTTCTTC. Using reference TRBV5-1 and TRBJ2-1 for the parts outside the CDR3, the full variable domain is KAGVTQTPRYLIKTRGQQVTLSCSPISGHRSVSWYQQTPGQGLQFLFEYFSETQRNKGNFPGRFSGRQFSNSRSEMNVSTLELGDSALYLCASSLPGTGGFGQFFGPGTRLTVL.

This chain joins TRBV6-1 and TRBJ2-2, with a possible D match to TRBD2 (5 bases). The CDR3 has 15 residues. Between the trimmed V and J ends, which lost 7 bases and 5 bases, there was a span of 17 bases. Germline V lookup: CDR1 MNHNS, CDR2 SASEGT. CDR3 in amino acids: CASMARAPFTGELFF. The DNA for the CDR3 is TGTGCCAGCATGGCGAGGGCCCCGTTTACCGGGGAGCTGTTTTTT.

This clonotype was seen a few times. V is TRBV4-3 and J is TRBJ2-1; D is perhaps TRBD1 or TRBD2 (5 bases each). Trimming stripped 0 bases from V and 8 bases from J, with 8 bases between. Germline V gene data show CDR1 as LGHNA and CDR2 as YSLEER. The CDR3 is 13 residues long. For the CDR3, the DNA is TGCGCCAGCAGCCAAGATCGGGGCTATGAGCAGTTCTTC. Its protein product is CASSQDRGYEQFF.

The table lists this clonotype with a few counts. CDR3 loop: CASRTGTGGANEQFF. The CDR3 nucleotides are TGTGCCAGCAGAACCGGGACAGGGGGCGCGAATGAGCAGTTCTTC. V gene TRBV2 combines with J gene TRBJ2-1, with 12 nucleotides matching TRBD1. CDR1 SNHLY and CDR2 FYNNEI come from the germline V gene. J gave up 7 bases and V 6 bases, and 7 bases lay outside the gene matches. The CDR3 has 15 residues.

This clonotype was picked up a small number of times. A read error may produce the germline difference seen at one junction end. This chain connects TRBV6-1 to TRBJ2-1, with 9 positions matching TRBD2. The germline V gene encodes CDR1 MNHNS and CDR2 SASEGT. CDR3 length: 13 amino acids. CDR3 nucleotides: TGTGCCAGCAGTGAAATTAGCTTAGCGGGGGTGGTCTTC. As protein: CASSEISLAGVVF.

The J gene is TRBJ2-6, the V gene TRBV12-3 or TRBV12-4; perhaps TRBD1 as D (6 bases). CDR3 length: 19 amino acids. Trimming pared 5 bases from V and 0 bases from J, leaving 20 bases between. This CDR3 is CASSRRTVKNPSGANVLTF. The DNA of the CDR3 is TGTGCCAGCAGTCGTCGGACAGTAAAAAATCCCTCTGGGGCCAACGTCCTGACTTTC.

This clonotype appeared many times. The V and J genes are TRBV20-1 and TRBJ2-1; 12 nucleotides align to TRBD2. Germline lookup yields CDR1 DFQATT and CDR2 SNEGSKA (reference sequence). The CDR3 runs 17 residues. V shed 1 base, J shed 4 bases, and the junction held 8 bases outside the gene matches. The CDR3 DNA reads as TGCAGTGCTAGAGGTGGACTAGCGGGATCCCTGTACAATGAGCAGTTCTTC. Its translation is CSARGGLAGSLYNEQFF.

In its sample, this clonotype was seen a few times. V is TRBV2 and J is TRBJ2-6; D possibly corresponds to TRBD2 (5 bases). The V gene's germline CDR1 is SNHLY and CDR2 FYNNEI. Trimming took 4 bases from V and 3 from J, leaving 13 bases between them. The CDR3 length is 16 residues. CDR3 amino acids: CASSGTASVGANVLTF. CDR3 bases: TGTGCCAGCAGTGGGACTGCGTCGGTTGGGGCCAACGTCCTGACTTTC.

This clonotype was seen more than once but under ten times. The rearrangement uses TRBV12-5 and TRBJ2-3, with D possibly matching TRBD1 (5 bases). The V end was cut by 5 bases, the J end by 0 bases, with 21 bases between. Germline V gene data show CDR1 as LGHNT and CDR2 as FRNRAP. The CDR3 sequence is 18 residues long. Written as DNA, the CDR3 is TGTGCTAGTGGTCCTAGGACACTACTAACCCCTAGCACAGATACGCAGTATTTT. It codes for CASGPRTLLTPSTDTQYF.

V gene TRBV20-1 combines with J gene TRBJ2-3; tentatively, D is TRBD2 (6 bases). The CDR3 has 15 residues. Trimming stripped 3 bases from V and 2 bases from J, with 15 bases between. Germline V gives CDR1 DFQATT, CDR2 SNEGSKA (reference sequence). CDR3 sequence (DNA): TGCAGTGCTAGCGACGGGAGAGGGCACACAGATACGCAGTATTTT. It codes for CSASDGRGHTDTQYF.